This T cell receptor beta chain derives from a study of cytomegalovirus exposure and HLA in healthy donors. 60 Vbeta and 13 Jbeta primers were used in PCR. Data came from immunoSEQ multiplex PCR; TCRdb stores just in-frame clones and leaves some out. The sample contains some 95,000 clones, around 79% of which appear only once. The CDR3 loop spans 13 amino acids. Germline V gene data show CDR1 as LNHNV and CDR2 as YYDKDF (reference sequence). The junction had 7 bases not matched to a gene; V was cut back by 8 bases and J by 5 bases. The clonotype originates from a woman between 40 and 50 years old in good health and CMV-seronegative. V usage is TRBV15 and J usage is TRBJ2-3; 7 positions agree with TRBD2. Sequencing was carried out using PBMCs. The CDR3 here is CATRPGGKDTQYF. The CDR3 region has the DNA TGTGCCACCCGTCCGGGGGGTAAAGATACGCAGTATTTT.